These 12 T cell receptor beta chains originate from one sample sequenced in a study of T-cell reconstitution after alpha-beta-depleted transplantation in children. For TCRbeta, the library was prepared with unique molecular identifiers. TCRdb reprocessed the PCR reads via MiXCR and lists one record per CDR3 protein. Of around 370,000 distinct CDR3 sequences in the sample, 10% were seen once. This specimen was PBMCs from the stem cell graft donor, taken from the stem cell graft. The receptor source for this set is a human donor who donated a stem cell graft to a child with acute lymphoblastic leukemia.

There are a few counts of this clonotype. The chain uses TRBV29-1 and TRBJ2-1, with TRBD2 as a possible D gene (6 bases). The CDR3 length is 15 residues. CDR1 and CDR2 from the germline V gene are SQVTM and ANQGSEA. The germline V and J ends were trimmed by 3 bases and 0 bases, with 12 bases remaining between them. This chain's CDR3 is CSVEGGELSYNEQFF. The CDR3 coding sequence is TGCAGCGTTGAGGGCGGGGAGCTCTCCTACAATGAGCAGTTCTTC.

This clonotype was counted at least ten times. The V and J genes are TRBV7-2 and TRBJ2-7; 10 nucleotides line up with TRBD2. Germline V gives CDR1 SGHTA, CDR2 FQGNSA. J gave up 2 bases and V 3 bases, and 10 bases lay outside the gene matches. The CDR3 totals 17 residues. Here the CDR3 DNA reads TGTGCCAGCAGCTTCCAGCTAGCGGGAGCTCTCGCCTACGAGCAGTACTTC. As protein: CASSFQLAGALAYEQYF.

In the case of this clonotype: Sequence at one end of the junction differs from germline and may be a read error. The chain is built from TRBV7-7 and TRBJ2-2; 7 nucleotides align to TRBD2. Germline V gene sequence: CDR1 SSHAT, CDR2 FNYEAQ (reference sequence). This CDR3 is built from 17 residues. The CDR3 DNA sequence: TGTGCTAGCAGCTTAGTGCTGGCGGGAGAATTCGGCGGGGAGCTGTTTTTT. Protein: CASSLVLAGEFGGELFF. The full variable domain, in which reference TRBV7-7 and TRBJ2-2 provide the parts outside the CDR3, is GAGVSQSPRYKVTKRGQDVTLRCDPISSHATLYWYQQALGQGPEFLTYFNYEAQPDKSGLPSDRFSAERPEGSISTLTIQRTEQRDSAMYRCASSLVLAGEFGGELFFGEGSRLTVL.

CDR3 coding DNA: TGCGCCAGCAGCCTGCACAGGGTTTCTAACTATGGCTACACCTTC. Protein product: CASSLHRVSNYGYTF. The rearrangement links TRBV4-3 to TRBJ1-2; a possible D gene is TRBD1 (6 bases). Germline CDR1 is LGHNA and CDR2 is YSLEER. The CDR3 sequence is 15 residues long. Between the trimmed V and J ends, which lost 4 bases and 0 bases, there was a span of 12 bases.

The genes are TRBV4-1 and TRBJ2-1, with TRBD2 as a possible D gene (5 bases). The germline V and J ends were trimmed by 5 bases and 5 bases, with 16 bases remaining between them. The CDR3 runs 15 residues. Germline CDR1 MGHRA, CDR2 YSYEKL. CDR3 nucleotide sequence: TGCGCCAGCAGCGAGGGCTGGGCGCGCGACAATGAGCAGTTCTTC. Amino acid sequence: CASSEGWARDNEQFF.

This clonotype was counted only a few times. The chain combines TRBV7-9 with TRBJ2-2, with D tentatively TRBD2 (6 bases). Trimming took 5 bases from V and 2 from J, leaving 12 bases between them. Germline loops: CDR1 SEHNR, CDR2 FQNEAQ (reference sequence). This CDR3 has 15 residues. CDR3 protein: CASSPRDLNTGELFF. The CDR3 DNA is TGTGCCAGCAGCCCACGGGACTTAAACACCGGGGAGCTGTTTTTT.

Only a few counts were recorded for this clonotype. The chain carries TRBV4-1 and TRBJ2-5; D perhaps matches TRBD1 (5 bases). The CDR3 is 15 amino acids. Per germline, CDR1 MGHRA and CDR2 YSYEKL. V lost 1 base to trimming and J lost 2 bases, with 11 bases between them. The CDR3 DNA follows: TGCGCCAGCAGCCAAGTGCCAGGGCCGCAAGAGACCCAGTACTTC. Its translation: CASSQVPGPQETQYF.

The genes are TRBV6-2 or TRBV6-3 and TRBJ2-1; 9 nucleotides line up with TRBD2. In germline, CDR1 is MNHEY, CDR2 SVGEGT. Trimming at V came to 2 bases and at J to 4 bases, leaving 3 bases not matched to a gene. The CDR3 is 15 amino acids. The CDR3 here is CASSYPAGGYNEQFF. In DNA, the CDR3 is TGTGCCAGCAGTTACCCTGCGGGAGGGTACAATGAGCAGTTCTTC.

The chain is built from TRBV5-8 and TRBJ1-1; D gene uncertain. CDR3 length: 15 residues. Trimming left V 4 bases short and J 0 bases short, with 13 bases between. The germline CDR1 and CDR2 sequences are SGHTS and YDEGEE. CDR3 region: CASSRDGMMNTEAFF. CDR3 DNA: TGTGCCAGCAGCCGAGACGGGATGATGAACACTGAAGCTTTCTTT.

The CDR3 nucleotides are TGCAGTGCTAGAGATCGGAGCGACACGCAGTATTTT. As protein: CSARDRSDTQYF. The chain is built from TRBV20-1 and TRBJ2-3; no definite D call. The CDR3 sequence is 12 residues long. In germline, CDR1 is DFQATT, CDR2 SNEGSKA (reference sequence). Trimming left V 0 bases short and J 9 bases short, with 10 bases between.

At least ten counts were recorded for this clonotype. The chain uses TRBV4-3 and TRBJ2-1, with 11 positions matching TRBD2. Germline V gives CDR1 LGHNA, CDR2 YSLEER. The CDR3 is made up of 18 amino acids. Trimming took 3 bases from V and 2 from J; bases not matched to a gene: 9. CDR3: CASSQGTGTSGTYNEQFF. The CDR3 region has the DNA TGCGCCAGCAGCCAGGGGACCGGGACTAGCGGTACCTACAATGAGCAGTTCTTC.

The chain recombines TRBV20-1 with TRBJ1-3; D gene unclear. Germline CDR1 reads DFQATT; CDR2 reads SNEGSKA (reference sequence). This CDR3 has 14 amino acids. Trimming took off 5 bases at V and 0 bases at J, with 11 bases between the two ends. The chain's CDR3 is CSAFGLFSGNTIYF. The CDR3 region has the DNA TGCAGTGCTTTCGGTCTGTTCTCTGGAAACACCATATATTTT.